These 18 T cell receptor beta chains were all obtained from the same sample, sequenced in a study of blood T cell dynamics during melanoma immunotherapy. As for time point: week 3, after first cycle of checkpoint inhibitor. Sequencing was performed with immunoSEQ multiplex PCR; in TCRdb, only in-frame clones are kept and a portion is missing. The table shows more than 8,000 clones, with more than 70% occurring only once. The specimen was blood, collected from a patient treated with checkpoint blockade. All receptors derive from a human donor with melanoma.

The chain links TRBV4-1 to TRBJ2-1; D uncertain. The CDR3 runs 17 residues. V shed 5 bases and J shed 2 bases, with 19 bases lying between them. Per the germline V gene, CDR1 is MGHRA and CDR2 is YSYEKL. The CDR3 here is CASSKRPHEPTYNEQFF. DNA for the CDR3: TGCGCCAGCAGCAAACGCCCCCATGAGCCGACCTACAATGAGCAGTTCTTC.

The V call is TRBV5-6, the J call TRBJ1-3, with D hard to call. The CDR3 loop spans 14 amino acids. The ends were cut back, 2 bases at V and 2 bases at J, with 8 bases in the middle. Germline CDR1 and CDR2: SGHDT and YYEEEE. CDR3 DNA sequence: TGTGCCAGCAGCTTCAGGACGGCTGGAAACACCATATATTTT. The encoded protein is CASSFRTAGNTIYF.

This clone was recorded only once. V and J are TRBV5-1 and TRBJ2-7; possible D gene TRBD1, 5 bases. Germline V gene sequence: CDR1 SGHRS, CDR2 YFSETQ. The CDR3 totals 14 residues. Trimming removed 3 bases from V and 1 base from J, with 11 bases in between. The CDR3 sequence: CASSSTTASYEQYF. The CDR3 bases are TGCGCCAGCAGCTCCACGACAGCTTCCTACGAGCAGTACTTC.

This chain joins TRBV4-1 and TRBJ1-5, with a possible D match to TRBD1 (5 bases). Germline CDR1 reads MGHRA; CDR2 reads YSYEKL. CDR3 length: 16 residues. V lost 3 bases, J lost 0 bases, and 12 bases lay in between. The CDR3 reads CASSQGDGYSNQPQHF. The DNA of the CDR3 is TGCGCCAGCAGCCAGGGGGACGGTTATAGCAATCAGCCCCAGCATTTT.

This rearrangement joins TRBV28 to TRBJ1-2; 11 bases match TRBD1. Germline-derived CDR1 and CDR2 are MDHEN and SYDVKM. The CDR3 contains 14 residues. V lost 5 bases and J lost 6; bases outside the gene matches: 5. CDR3 sequence (DNA): TGTGCCAGCAGTCCCAGGACAGGGGGCGATGGCTACACCTTC. This sequence encodes CASSPRTGGDGYTF.

The rearrangement uses TRBV6-1 and TRBJ2-7; D is possibly TRBD1 or TRBD2 (7 bases each). Per germline, CDR1 MNHNS and CDR2 SASEGT. The V end lost 11 bases, the J end lost 0 bases, and 20 bases lay between the germline ends. CDR3 length equals 15 residues. The CDR3 is CAGGGGLGSSYEQYF. The CDR3 nucleotides read TGTGCCGGGGGAGGGGGCCTAGGGAGCTCCTACGAGCAGTACTTC.

The rearrangement uses TRBV5-1 and TRBJ1-2, with D possibly being TRBD1 (5 bases). V was cut by 4 bases and J by 4 bases, with 11 bases left in between. The length of the CDR3 is 13 residues. Looked up from germline, CDR1 is SGHRS and CDR2 is YFSETQ. The CDR3 here is CASSLQDGYGYTF. CDR3 sequence (DNA): TGCGCCAGCAGCCTACAGGATGGCTATGGCTACACCTTC.

This chain uses TRBV13 with TRBJ1-4; no reliable D call. The germline CDR1 and CDR2 sequences are PRHDT and FYEKMQ (reference sequence). Trimming cost V 2 bases and J 7 bases, with 17 bases left between them. The CDR3 spans 16 residues. CDR3 sequence: CASSLRRYGSPEKLFF. The CDR3 nucleotides read TGTGCCAGCAGCTTAAGACGGTACGGGTCTCCTGAAAAACTGTTTTTT.

The rearrangement links TRBV30 to TRBJ2-7, with 10 nucleotides matching TRBD1. The germline V gene has CDR1 GTSNPN and CDR2 SVGIG (reference sequence). The CDR3 sequence is 15 residues long. V was pared by 1 base and J by 4 bases, with 7 bases of the junction left unmatched. Here the CDR3 reads CAWSAKTGGRYEQYF. The CDR3 nucleotides are TGTGCCTGGAGTGCCAAGACAGGGGGCAGATACGAGCAGTACTTC.

CDR3 nucleotide sequence: TGTGCCAGCAGCCCGGGACAGGGACGGAACACCGGGGAGCTGTTTTTT. It yields the protein CASSPGQGRNTGELFF. V is TRBV5-5 and J is TRBJ2-2; 9 nucleotides agree with TRBD1. V shed 4 bases and J 1 base; nucleotides not matched to a gene: 5. Germline CDR1 is SGHKS and CDR2 is YYEKEE (reference sequence). This CDR3 contains 16 residues.

This chain connects TRBV6-5 to TRBJ1-2; D is unresolved. Between the trimmed V and J ends, which lost 7 bases and 0 bases, there was a span of 12 bases. This CDR3 is 14 amino acids long. CDR1 is MNHEY and CDR2 is SVGAGI in the germline V gene. The CDR3 DNA follows: TGTGCCAGCACCAGATCTGGAGCTAACTATGGCTACACCTTC. This codes for CASTRSGANYGYTF.

The chain carries TRBV6-1 and TRBJ1-5; TRBD1 is a possible D gene (5 bases). Germline V gene data show CDR1 as MNHNS and CDR2 as SASEGT. V lost 6 bases to trimming and J lost 11 bases, with 23 bases between them. This CDR3 is 15 amino acids long. DNA of the CDR3: TGTGCCAGCAGGACCGGGACTTCCCCCTTTTGGGCCCAGCATTTT. Its translation: CASRTGTSPFWAQHF.

The chain uses TRBV7-9 and TRBJ1-5; D is possibly TRBD1 (6 bases). This CDR3 is built from 16 residues. CDR1 is SEHNR and CDR2 is FQNEAQ in the germline V gene (reference sequence). Trimming pared 1 base from V and 4 bases from J, leaving 14 bases between. The CDR3 here is CASSLGQAGGNQPQHF. The CDR3 DNA sequence: TGTGCCAGCAGCTTAGGACAGGCCGGGGGAAATCAGCCCCAGCATTTT.

The genes are TRBV21-1 and TRBJ2-7; the D call TRBD2 from the table was never checked on the DNA. TRBV21-1 is termed a pseudogene. This CDR3 contains 15 residues. In nucleotides, the CDR3 is TGTGCCAGCAGCAAATCCCTGACTAGCTGGTACGAGCAGTACTTC. Protein: CASSKSLTSWYEQYF.

The V call is TRBV11-1, the J call TRBJ1-3; D gene ambiguous. The ends were cut back, 8 bases at V and 0 bases at J, with 8 bases in the middle. Germline V gene data show CDR1 as SGHAT and CDR2 as FQDESV (reference sequence). This CDR3 spans 13 amino acids. CDR3 coding DNA: TGTGCCAGCCGGGCCAACTCTGGAAACACCATATATTTT. It codes for CASRANSGNTIYF. The whole variable domain, remainder taken from reference TRBV11-1 and TRBJ1-3, is EAEVAQSPRYKITEKSQAVAFWCDPISGHATLYWYRQILGQGPELLVQFQDESVVDDSQLPKDRFSAERLKGVDSTLKIQPAELGDSAMYLCASRANSGNTIYFGEGSWLTVV.

The CDR3 spells CASSGRAEQYF. CDR3 DNA sequence: TGTGCCAGCAGTGGCAGGGCCGAGCAGTACTTC. This sequence joins TRBV2 and TRBJ2-7; a possible D gene is TRBD1 (5 bases). This CDR3 region has 11 residues. From germline, CDR1 is SNHLY and CDR2 FYNNEI. Between the trimmed V and J ends, which lost 4 bases and 6 bases, there was a span of 7 bases.

The rearrangement joins TRBV11-2 to TRBJ2-5; TRBD1 agrees at 9 bases. The J call may be in error: the DNA end matches TRBJ2-7 better. This CDR3 is 15 amino acids long. CDR1 and CDR2 from the germline V gene are SGHAT and FQNNGV. The CDR3 bases are TGTGCCAGCAGCTCACCCGGGACAGGGCTCTACGAGCAGTACTTC. Protein sequence: CASSSPGTGLYEQYF.

The gene calls are TRBV5-6 and TRBJ2-7, with D perhaps matching TRBD1 or TRBD2 (5 bases each). V was clipped by 1 base and J by 3 bases, with 11 bases between them. The CDR3 contains 14 residues. Germline V gene data show CDR1 as SGHDT and CDR2 as YYEEEE. The CDR3 bases are TGTGCCAGCAGCTTGCGGGGACGGTACTACGAGCAGTACTTC. As protein: CASSLRGRYYEQYF.